A selection of T cell receptor beta chains follows, all from one sample in a study of T cells in Graves' hyperthyroidism and ophthalmopathy. Via MiXCR, TCRdb re-called the multiplex PCR reads, giving one row per CDR3 protein. Of some 490,000 distinct CDR3 sequences listed, 22% are singletons. Input material: blood. Every receptor here comes from a woman in her seventies with Graves' ophthalmopathy. Each CDR3 is given with its conserved first and last residue. The D gene is left open where the match is weak. Clone sizes are given selectively: once, few, many, or a class where the clone is expanded.

j_gene | abundance | len | v_gene | d_gene | CDR3aa | CDR3nt
TRBJ2-7 | many | 16 | TRBV5-1 | - | CASSLVSASGPYEQYF | TGCGCCAGCAGCTTGGTTAGCGCGAGTGGTCCATACGAGCAGTACTTC
TRBJ1-4 | few | 14 | TRBV30 | - | CAWRRTSSNEKLFF | TGTGCCTGGAGGCGAACGAGCTCCAATGAAAAACTGTTTTTT
TRBJ1-2 | - | 12 | TRBV7-2 | - | CASSMASYGYTF | TGTGCCAGCAGCATGGCAAGCTATGGCTACACCTTC
TRBJ2-1 | few | 14 | TRBV27 | - | CASGPGKGRNEQFF | TGTGCCAGCGGCCCCGGGAAGGGGCGCAATGAGCAGTTCTTC
TRBJ1-2 | many | 15 | TRBV6-2/TRBV6-3 | - | CASSYGQRGSYGYTF | TGTGCCAGCAGTTACGGGCAGAGAGGGAGCTATGGCTACACCTTC
TRBJ1-1 | - | 14 | TRBV19 | - | CASSIKVLNTEAFF | TGTGCCAGTAGTATAAAGGTTTTGAACACTGAAGCTTTCTTT
TRBJ2-1 | - | 13 | TRBV5-5 | - | CASSFVGDNEQFF | TGTGCCAGCAGCTTCGTTGGGGACAATGAGCAGTTCTTC
TRBJ2-7 | - | 14 | TRBV7-2 | - | CASSSGTWFGWQYF | TGTGCCAGCAGCTCCGGGACATGGTTTGGATGGCAGTACTTC
TRBJ2-1 | few | 17 | TRBV7-9 | - | CASSLEISGGWFNEQFF | TGTGCCAGCAGCTTAGAGATTTCGGGGGGCTGGTTCAATGAGCAGTTCTTC
TRBJ2-7 | - | 15 | TRBV28 | - | CAGSSSGTPIYEQYF | TGTGCCGGCAGTTCCTCCGGGACACCTATCTACGAGCAGTACTTC
TRBJ1-1 | - | 13 | TRBV6-9 | - | CASSLKWEQQAFF | TGTGCCAGCAGTTTGAAATGGGAACAGCAAGCTTTCTTT